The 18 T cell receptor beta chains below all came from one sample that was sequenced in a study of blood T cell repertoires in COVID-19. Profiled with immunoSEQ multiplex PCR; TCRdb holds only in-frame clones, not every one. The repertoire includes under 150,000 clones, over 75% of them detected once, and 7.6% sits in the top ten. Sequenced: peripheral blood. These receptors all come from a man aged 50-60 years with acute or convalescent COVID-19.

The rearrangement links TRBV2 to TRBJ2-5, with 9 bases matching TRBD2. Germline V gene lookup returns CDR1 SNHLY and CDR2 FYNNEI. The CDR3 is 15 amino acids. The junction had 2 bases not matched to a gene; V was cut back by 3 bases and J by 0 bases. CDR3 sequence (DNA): TGTGCCAGCAGTGACCTAGCGGGGTACCAAGAGACCCAGTACTTC. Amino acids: CASSDLAGYQETQYF.

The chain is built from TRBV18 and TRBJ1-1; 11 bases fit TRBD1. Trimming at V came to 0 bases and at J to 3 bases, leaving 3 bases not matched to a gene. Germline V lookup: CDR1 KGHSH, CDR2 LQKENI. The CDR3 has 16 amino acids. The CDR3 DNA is TGTGCCAGCTCACCACCGTTGGACAGGGGGCACACTGAAGCTTTCTTT. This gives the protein CASSPPLDRGHTEAFF.

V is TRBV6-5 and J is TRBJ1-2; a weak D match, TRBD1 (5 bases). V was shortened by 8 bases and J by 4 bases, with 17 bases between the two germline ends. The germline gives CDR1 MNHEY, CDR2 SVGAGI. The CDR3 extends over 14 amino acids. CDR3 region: CASGDSTDSYGYTF. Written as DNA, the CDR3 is TGTGCCAGCGGAGACTCGACAGATAGCTATGGCTACACCTTC.

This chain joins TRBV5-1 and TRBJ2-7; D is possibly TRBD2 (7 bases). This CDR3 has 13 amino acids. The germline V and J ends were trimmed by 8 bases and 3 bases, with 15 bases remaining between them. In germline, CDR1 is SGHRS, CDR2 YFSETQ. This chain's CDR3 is CASGGADLYEQYF. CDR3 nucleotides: TGCGCCAGTGGGGGGGCAGACCTCTACGAGCAGTACTTC.

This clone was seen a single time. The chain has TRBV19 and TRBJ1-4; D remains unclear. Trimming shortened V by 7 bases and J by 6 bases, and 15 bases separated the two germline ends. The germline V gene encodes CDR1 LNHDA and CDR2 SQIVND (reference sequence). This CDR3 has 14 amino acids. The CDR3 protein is CASKVRKGDEKLFF. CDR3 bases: TGTGCCAGTAAGGTCCGCAAGGGAGATGAAAAACTGTTTTTT.

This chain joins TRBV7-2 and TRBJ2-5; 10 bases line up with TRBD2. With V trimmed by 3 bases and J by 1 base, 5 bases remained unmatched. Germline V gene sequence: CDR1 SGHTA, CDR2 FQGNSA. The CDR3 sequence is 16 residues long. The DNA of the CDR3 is TGTGCCAGCAGCTTCCGGGGACTAGCGTTCCAAGAGACCCAGTACTTC. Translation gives CASSFRGLAFQETQYF.

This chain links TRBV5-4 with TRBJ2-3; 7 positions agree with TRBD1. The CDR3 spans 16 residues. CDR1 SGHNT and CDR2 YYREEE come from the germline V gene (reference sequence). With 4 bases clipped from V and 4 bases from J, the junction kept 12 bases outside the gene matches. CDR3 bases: TGTGCCAGCAGCGACTCACAGGGGCGCCATCCAGATACGCAGTATTTT. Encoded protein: CASSDSQGRHPDTQYF.

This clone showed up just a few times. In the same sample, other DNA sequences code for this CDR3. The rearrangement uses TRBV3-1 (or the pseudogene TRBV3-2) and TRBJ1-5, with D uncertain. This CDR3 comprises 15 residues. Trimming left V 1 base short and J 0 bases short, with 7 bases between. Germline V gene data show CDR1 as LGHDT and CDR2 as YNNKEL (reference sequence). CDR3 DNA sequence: TGTGCCAGCAGCCAAGGGCAGGATAGCAATCAGCCCCAGCATTTT. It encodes CASSQGQDSNQPQHF.

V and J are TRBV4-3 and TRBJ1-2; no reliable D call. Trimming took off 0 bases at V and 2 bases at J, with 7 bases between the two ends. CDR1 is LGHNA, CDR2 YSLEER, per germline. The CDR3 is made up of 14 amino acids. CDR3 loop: CASSQDRENYGYTF. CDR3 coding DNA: TGCGCCAGCAGCCAAGATAGAGAAAACTATGGCTACACCTTC.

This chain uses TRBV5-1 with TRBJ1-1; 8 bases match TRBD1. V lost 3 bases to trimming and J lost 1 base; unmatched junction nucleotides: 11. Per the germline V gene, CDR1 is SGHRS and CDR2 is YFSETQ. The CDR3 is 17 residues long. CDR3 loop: CASSSIRTGPKNTEAFF. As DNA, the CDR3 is TGCGCCAGCAGCTCAATCCGGACAGGGCCTAAGAACACTGAAGCTTTCTTT.

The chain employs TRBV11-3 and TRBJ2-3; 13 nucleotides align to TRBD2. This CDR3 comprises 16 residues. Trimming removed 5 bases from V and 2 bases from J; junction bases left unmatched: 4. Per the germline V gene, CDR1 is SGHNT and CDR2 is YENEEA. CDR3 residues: CASSQGLAGVTDTQYF. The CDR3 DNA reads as TGTGCCAGCAGCCAAGGACTAGCGGGAGTCACAGATACGCAGTATTTT.

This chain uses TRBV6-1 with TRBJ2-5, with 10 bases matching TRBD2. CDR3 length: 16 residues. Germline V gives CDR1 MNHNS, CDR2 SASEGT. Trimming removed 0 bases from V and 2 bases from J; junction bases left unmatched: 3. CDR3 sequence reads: CASSEALAGQQETQYF. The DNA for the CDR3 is TGTGCCAGCAGTGAAGCACTAGCGGGACAACAAGAGACCCAGTACTTC.

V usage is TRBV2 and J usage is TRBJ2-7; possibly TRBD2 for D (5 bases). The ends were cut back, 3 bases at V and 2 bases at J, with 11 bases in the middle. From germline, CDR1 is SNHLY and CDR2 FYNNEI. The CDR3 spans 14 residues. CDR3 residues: CASSDRGPTYEQYF. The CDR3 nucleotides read TGTGCCAGCAGTGATCGGGGTCCGACCTACGAGCAGTACTTC.

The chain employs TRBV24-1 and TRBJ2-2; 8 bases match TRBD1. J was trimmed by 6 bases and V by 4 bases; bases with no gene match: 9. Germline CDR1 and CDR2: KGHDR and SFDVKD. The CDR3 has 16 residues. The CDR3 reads CATSDPGQGYAGELFF. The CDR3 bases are TGTGCCACCAGTGACCCCGGACAGGGTTACGCCGGGGAGCTGTTTTTT.

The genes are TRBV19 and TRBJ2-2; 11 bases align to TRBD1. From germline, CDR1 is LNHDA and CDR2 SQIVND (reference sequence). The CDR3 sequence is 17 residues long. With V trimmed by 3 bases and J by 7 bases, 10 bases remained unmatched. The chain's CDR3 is CASSISPGQGVGGELFF. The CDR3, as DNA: TGTGCCAGTAGTATTTCTCCGGGACAGGGGGTTGGCGGGGAGCTGTTTTTT. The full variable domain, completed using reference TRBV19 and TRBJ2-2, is DGGITQSPKYLFRKEGQNVTLSCEQNLNHDAMYWYRQDPGQGLRLIYYSQIVNDFQKGDIAEGYSVSREKKESFPLTVTSAQKNPTAFYLCASSISPGQGVGGELFFGEGSRLTVL.

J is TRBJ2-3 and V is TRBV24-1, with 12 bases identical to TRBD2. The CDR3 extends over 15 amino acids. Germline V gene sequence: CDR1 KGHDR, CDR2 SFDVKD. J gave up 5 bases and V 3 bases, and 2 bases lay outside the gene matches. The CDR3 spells CATSDRTSGKDTQYF. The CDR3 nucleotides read TGTGCCACCAGTGATCGGACTAGCGGGAAAGATACGCAGTATTTT.

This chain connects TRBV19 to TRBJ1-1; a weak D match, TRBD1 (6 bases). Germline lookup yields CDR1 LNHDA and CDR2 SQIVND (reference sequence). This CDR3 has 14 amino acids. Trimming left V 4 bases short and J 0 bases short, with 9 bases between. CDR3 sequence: CASSTQGLNTEAFF. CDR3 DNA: TGTGCCAGTAGTACACAGGGACTGAACACTGAAGCTTTCTTT.

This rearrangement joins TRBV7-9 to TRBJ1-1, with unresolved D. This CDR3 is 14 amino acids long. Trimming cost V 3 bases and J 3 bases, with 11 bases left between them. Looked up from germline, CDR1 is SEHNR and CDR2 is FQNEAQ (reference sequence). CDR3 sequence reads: CASSLAVRDTEAFF. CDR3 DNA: TGTGCCAGCAGCTTGGCGGTTCGAGACACTGAAGCTTTCTTT.